These 28 T cell receptor beta chains were all obtained from the same sample, sequenced in a study of cytomegalovirus exposure and HLA in healthy donors. The PCR employed 60 Vbeta primers together with 13 Jbeta primers. Sequencing was performed with immunoSEQ multiplex PCR; in TCRdb, only in-frame clones are kept and a portion is missing. There are around 64,000 clones in the sample; 65% to 90% occur only once, and 9.5% to 12% lies in the top ten. The sample taken for sequencing was PBMCs. Receptor source: a female donor in good health and CMV-seronegative.

The V gene is TRBV6-1, the J gene TRBJ2-3, with 11 bases identical to TRBD1. CDR3 length: 17 residues. Per the germline V gene, CDR1 is MNHNS and CDR2 is SASEGT. Unmatched junction bases numbered 8, after V lost 3 bases and J lost 3 bases. The CDR3 protein is CASSDVGQGAGTDTQYF. CDR3 in DNA: TGTGCCAGCAGTGACGTCGGACAGGGGGCTGGGACAGATACGCAGTATTTT.

This clone was picked up a small number of times. This chain joins TRBV7-9 and TRBJ2-7, with a tentative D call TRBD2 (6 bases). The CDR3 length is 14 residues. The V end was cut by 5 bases, the J end by 3 bases, with 14 bases between. Germline CDR1 reads SEHNR; CDR2 reads FQNEAQ (reference sequence). Written as DNA, the CDR3 is TGTGCCAGCAGCCCGCCCGGGACTCTCTACGAGCAGTACTTC. Residues: CASSPPGTLYEQYF. The full variable domain, in which reference TRBV7-9 and TRBJ2-7 provide the parts outside the CDR3, is DTGVSQNPRHKITKRGQNVTFRCDPISEHNRLYWYRQTLGQGPEFLTYFQNEAQLEKSRLLSDRFSAERPKGSFSTLEIQRTEQGDSAMYLCASSPPGTLYEQYFGPGTRLTVT.

This chain uses TRBV7-3 with TRBJ2-6, with 7 bases lining up with TRBD1. Germline V gene lookup returns CDR1 SGHTA and CDR2 FQGTGA. This CDR3 has 15 amino acids. Losses at the gene ends were 5 bases for V and 4 bases for J; bases not matched to a gene: 5. The CDR3 loop reads CASSPRGSGANVLTF. CDR3 DNA: TGTGCCAGCAGCCCCAGGGGGTCGGGGGCCAACGTCCTGACTTTC.

This clone showed up just a few times. The CDR3 DNA reads as TGTGCCAGCAGCTCCGGACTAGCGGGAGGCACAGATACGCAGTATTTT. Protein product: CASSSGLAGGTDTQYF. The chain carries TRBV7-2 and TRBJ2-3; 13 nucleotides line up with TRBD2. CDR3 size: 16 residues. Germline CDR1 reads SGHTA; CDR2 reads FQGNSA. The junction had 2 bases not matched to a gene; V was cut back by 4 bases and J by 1 base.

The genes are TRBV6-6 and TRBJ1-4; D may be TRBD1 (5 bases). Trimming took off 6 bases at V and 5 bases at J, with 19 bases between the two ends. The CDR3 loop spans 16 amino acids. Germline CDR1 is MNHNY and CDR2 is SVGAGI (reference sequence). CDR3 loop: CASSSAPGGQNEKLFF. The CDR3 DNA reads as TGTGCCAGCAGCTCAGCCCCGGGAGGACAAAATGAAAAACTGTTTTTT.

The J gene is TRBJ1-6, the V gene TRBV6-6, with TRBD1 matching 7 bases. Germline CDR1 MNHNY, CDR2 SVGAGI (reference sequence). Trimming cost V 7 bases and J 5 bases; bases outside gene matches: 8. There are 15 residues in the CDR3. CDR3 DNA sequence: TGTGCCAGCAATACGGGGACAGTTAATAATTCACCCCTCCACTTT. This sequence encodes CASNTGTVNNSPLHF.

The rearrangement links TRBV15 to TRBJ1-1, with TRBD1 matching over 7 bases. Germline trimming cut 5 bases from V and 0 bases from J; bases unmatched to any gene: 6. CDR3 size: 15 residues. Germline loops: CDR1 LNHNV, CDR2 YYDKDF (reference sequence). The CDR3 loop is CATSGGTAMNTEAFF. The CDR3 region has the DNA TGTGCCACCAGCGGAGGGACAGCCATGAACACTGAAGCTTTCTTT.

V and J are TRBV28 and TRBJ1-1, with TRBD1 identical over 9 bases. Germline V gene lookup returns CDR1 MDHEN and CDR2 SYDVKM. The CDR3 sequence is 14 residues long. Trimming removed 11 bases from V and 5 bases from J; junction bases left unmatched: 12. The CDR3 sequence: CAVGIGQGRTEAFF. CDR3 sequence (DNA): TGTGCCGTAGGGATAGGACAGGGGAGAACTGAAGCTTTCTTT. The full variable domain, completed using reference TRBV28 and TRBJ1-1, is DVKVTQSSRYLVKRTGEKVFLECVQDMDHENMFWYRQDPGLGLRLIYFSYDVKMKEKGDIPEGYSVSREKKERFSLILESASTNQTSMYLCAVGIGQGRTEAFFGQGTRLTVV.

The rearrangement joins TRBV7-2 to TRBJ1-2; a possible D gene is TRBD1 (6 bases). The CDR3 length is 14 residues. V was clipped by 1 base and J by 5 bases, with 11 bases between them. The germline CDR1 and CDR2 sequences are SGHTA and FQGNSA. CDR3 nucleotides: TGTGCCAGCAGCTTAGAACAGGGCTGGTATGGCTACACCTTC. As protein: CASSLEQGWYGYTF.

This chain uses TRBV6-5 with TRBJ2-3; 7 bases match TRBD1. The CDR3 covers 15 residues. Germline CDR1 MNHEY, CDR2 SVGAGI. The J segment lost 4 bases and the V segment lost 7 bases, leaving 11 bases of the junction unmatched. The CDR3 bases are TGTGCCAGCACGGAAGGACAGGTGGAATCAGATACGCAGTATTTT. Its translation is CASTEGQVESDTQYF.

The chain employs TRBV15 and TRBJ2-7, with TRBD2 identical over 10 bases. The J segment lost 6 bases and the V segment lost 2 bases, leaving 10 bases of the junction unmatched. The CDR3 has 16 amino acids. The germline CDR1 and CDR2 sequences are LNHNV and YYDKDF (reference sequence). The chain's CDR3 is CATSRPSAGGGSEQYF. The CDR3 bases are TGTGCCACCAGCAGACCCTCAGCGGGAGGGGGCTCCGAGCAGTACTTC. The variable domain in full, completed from reference TRBV15 and TRBJ2-7, reads DAMVIQNPRYQVTQFGKPVTLSCSQTLNHNVMYWYQQKSSQAPKLLFHYYDKDFNNEADTPDNFQSRRPNTSFCFLDIRSPGLGDTAMYLCATSRPSAGGGSEQYFGPGTRLTVT.

This chain links TRBV5-1 with TRBJ2-1; 7 bases line up with TRBD1. J lost 10 bases, V lost 2 bases, and 3 bases had no gene match. The CDR3 extends over 12 amino acids. Germline-derived CDR1 and CDR2 are SGHRS and YFSETQ. The CDR3 spells CASSFPTGEQFF. Written as DNA, the CDR3 is TGCGCCAGCAGCTTCCCGACAGGGGAGCAGTTCTTC.

CDR3: CASNGDRGLNYGYTF. The CDR3 coding sequence is TGTGCCAGCAACGGGGACAGGGGGCTTAACTATGGCTACACCTTC. This chain connects TRBV25-1 to TRBJ1-2; 12 positions match TRBD1. J gave up 1 base and V 7 bases, and 4 bases lay outside the gene matches. Looked up from germline, CDR1 is MGHDK and CDR2 is SYGVNS. The CDR3 consists of 15 residues.

This sequence joins TRBV18 and TRBJ1-4; 9 nucleotides agree with TRBD1. CDR3 length: 15 residues. V dropped 6 bases and J dropped 9; count of bases not matched to a gene: 11. The germline V gene encodes CDR1 KGHSH and CDR2 LQKENI. CDR3 region: CASSLPGTGSQKLFF. The CDR3 DNA follows: TGTGCCAGCTCCCTGCCCGGGACAGGGTCCCAAAAACTGTTTTTT.

This clone was detected only once. The chain combines TRBV5-4 with TRBJ1-2, with 9 bases fitting TRBD1. This CDR3 has 14 amino acids. CDR1 SGHNT and CDR2 YYREEE come from the germline V gene (reference sequence). Trimming took 4 bases from V and 6 from J; bases not matched to a gene: 7. CDR3 bases: TGTGCCAGCAGCGGGGGACAGGGAACGCATGGCTACACCTTC. Its translation: CASSGGQGTHGYTF.

This chain uses TRBV6-5 with TRBJ1-1, with a weak D call TRBD1 (6 bases). Germline V gene data show CDR1 as MNHEY and CDR2 as SVGAGI. The ends were cut back, 0 bases at V and 9 bases at J, with 14 bases in the middle. This CDR3 is built from 14 residues. The CDR3 DNA is TGTGCCAGCAGTTACTCCGGGGGGGCGCGGAAAGCTTTCTTT. Its protein product is CASSYSGGARKAFF.

The rearrangement uses TRBV7-9 and TRBJ2-7, with 7 bases lining up with TRBD1. Germline CDR1 and CDR2: SEHNR and FQNEAQ (reference sequence). The CDR3 loop spans 12 amino acids. The junction had 3 bases not matched to a gene; V was cut back by 8 bases and J by 2 bases. DNA for the CDR3: TGTGCCAGCGGACAGGAGACCTACGAGCAGTACTTC. The encoded protein is CASGQETYEQYF.

The rearrangement links TRBV6-1 to TRBJ1-2, with TRBD1 matching 8 bases. Germline lookup yields CDR1 MNHNS and CDR2 SASEGT. J was trimmed by 4 bases and V by 4 bases; bases with no gene match: 5. CDR3 length: 14 residues. CDR3 region: CASSGTGNSYGYTF. The DNA for the CDR3 is TGTGCCAGCAGTGGGACAGGGAACTCCTATGGCTACACCTTC.

The chain employs TRBV7-9 and TRBJ1-5; D remains ambiguous. V was cut by 7 bases and J by 6 bases, with 16 bases left in between. Looked up from germline, CDR1 is SEHNR and CDR2 is FQNEAQ (reference sequence). The CDR3 is 14 residues long. DNA of the CDR3: TGTGCCAGCATTCCGGATACAGAGGGTCAGCCCCAGCATTTT. Its protein product is CASIPDTEGQPQHF. Together with reference TRBV7-9 and TRBJ1-5, the CDR3 gives the full variable domain: DTGVSQNPRHKITKRGQNVTFRCDPISEHNRLYWYRQTLGQGPEFLTYFQNEAQLEKSRLLSDRFSAERPKGSFSTLEIQRTEQGDSAMYLCASIPDTEGQPQHFGDGTRLSIL.

The chain recombines TRBV9 with TRBJ2-1, with D unclear. Germline V CDR1 and CDR2: SGDLS, YYNGEE. The CDR3 extends over 17 amino acids. Trimming cost V 1 base and J 9 bases, with 23 bases left between them. As DNA, the CDR3 is TGTGCCAGCAGCGTACAAGACCTGGCGACCCGGTGGAGTGAGCAGTTCTTC. Translation gives CASSVQDLATRWSEQFF.

This chain joins TRBV21-1 and TRBJ2-7; the table gives TRBD2 as D, unverified against the DNA. TRBV21-1 is an annotated pseudogene. The CDR3 consists of 15 residues. CDR3 in DNA: TGTGCCAGCAGCAAAGGAGGCCCCCCGTACTACGAGCAGTACTTC. Translating it yields CASSKGGPPYYEQYF.

This chain connects TRBV5-1 to TRBJ1-1; 8 bases align to TRBD1. The CDR3 spans 17 residues. Germline trimming cut 0 bases from V and 0 bases from J; bases unmatched to any gene: 7. The germline CDR1 and CDR2 sequences are SGHRS and YFSETQ. The CDR3 is CASSLATGGPLNTEAFF. The DNA for the CDR3 is TGCGCCAGCAGCTTGGCTACAGGGGGGCCCTTGAACACTGAAGCTTTCTTT.

V usage is TRBV29-1 and J usage is TRBJ2-7, with D possibly TRBD1 on 6 matching bases. CDR1 and CDR2 (germline): SQVTM, ANQGSEA. V was cut by 6 bases and J by 2 bases, with 11 bases left in between. CDR3 length: 12 amino acids. As DNA, the CDR3 is TGCAGCGTCCTACGGACAGCCTACGAGCAGTACTTC. It encodes CSVLRTAYEQYF.

The table lists this clone with a count of one. The gene calls are TRBV7-2 and TRBJ2-5; 7 bases match TRBD1. The junction had 4 bases not matched to a gene; V was cut back by 1 base and J by 2 bases. The CDR3 is made up of 15 amino acids. The germline V gene encodes CDR1 SGHTA and CDR2 FQGNSA. The CDR3 region is CASSLGGTDQETQYF. DNA for the CDR3: TGTGCCAGCAGCTTAGGAGGGACAGATCAAGAGACCCAGTACTTC.

V usage is TRBV9 and J usage is TRBJ2-2; D might be TRBD1 (6 bases). V gave up 1 base and J gave up 0 bases, with 13 bases separating them. CDR1 is SGDLS and CDR2 is YYNGEE in the germline V gene. There are 17 residues in the CDR3. The CDR3 DNA reads as TGTGCCAGCAGCGTATCTTGGACAGCCACGAACACCGGGGAGCTGTTTTTT. Its protein is CASSVSWTATNTGELFF. Combining the CDR3 with reference TRBV9 and TRBJ2-2 gives the whole variable domain DSGVTQTPKHLITATGQRVTLRCSPRSGDLSVYWYQQSLDQGLQFLIQYYNGEERAKGNILERFSAQQFPDLHSELNLSSLELGDSALYFCASSVSWTATNTGELFFGEGSRLTVL.

DNA of the CDR3: TGTGCCAGCAGACGGACTAGCGGGGGGGCGGGTTCCTACGAGCAGTACTTC. Its protein is CASRRTSGGAGSYEQYF. The chain couples TRBV2 to TRBJ2-7; 15 positions match TRBD2. The V gene's germline CDR1 is SNHLY and CDR2 FYNNEI. The CDR3 sequence is 17 residues long. The V segment lost 6 bases and the J segment 1 base; nucleotides outside the gene matches: 7.

This chain connects TRBV2 to TRBJ2-1; TRBD2 might be the D (5 bases). V lost 2 bases and J lost 7, with 27 bases in between. Germline V gene lookup returns CDR1 SNHLY and CDR2 FYNNEI. CDR3 size: 19 residues. In DNA, the CDR3 is TGTGCCAGCAGTGAATCGGGTCTGGCTAGCTGGGGTTCTACAAATGAGCAGTTCTTC. This sequence encodes CASSESGLASWGSTNEQFF.

CDR3 in amino acids: CASRMGGDGYTF. The CDR3 DNA is TGTGCCAGCAGGATGGGAGGGGATGGCTACACCTTC. The gene calls are TRBV2 and TRBJ1-2; possibly TRBD1 for D (5 bases). The germline V gene encodes CDR1 SNHLY and CDR2 FYNNEI. Between the trimmed V and J ends, which lost 6 bases and 6 bases, there was a span of 11 bases. The CDR3 consists of 12 residues.